What follows is one T cell receptor beta chain and its context. The data belong to a study of blood T cell repertoires in COVID-19. About the study: There were acute and convalescent COVID-19 samples, and they came from the United States, Italy and Spain.

The CDR3 contains 16 residues. J lost 13 bases, V lost 0 bases, and 10 bases had no gene match. From germline, CDR1 is SGHDT and CDR2 YYEEEE. Only in-frame clones appear in the TCRdb table, and some are missing; sequencing was by immunoSEQ multiplex PCR. This repertoire shows roughly 120,000 clones, 75% to 90% found once; its top ten account for 18%. V usage is TRBV5-6 and J usage is TRBJ1-6, with TRBD1 matching over 10 bases. The sequenced sample consisted of peripheral blood. This TCR derives from a woman aged 55-70 years with acute or convalescent COVID-19. The CDR3: CASSLATGGGLAPLHF. CDR3 nucleotides: TGTGCCAGCAGCTTGGCGACAGGGGGCGGTTTGGCGCCCCTCCACTTT.